A single sample is the source of the 29 T cell receptor beta chains below, sequenced in a study of long-term antiretroviral therapy in people with HIV. Survey-level immunoSEQ v3.0 assays were run. This table comes from immunoSEQ multiplex PCR, and its TCRdb copy is limited to in-frame clones, with some not included. The table has approximately 28,000 clones, 65% to 85% seen once. Sequenced here: unsorted PBMCs, sampled 0.8 years before starting antiretroviral therapy. The receptors here all came from a man between 18 and 35 years old with HIV.

The chain couples TRBV6-1 to TRBJ2-5; 7 bases agree with TRBD2. The CDR3 is made up of 15 amino acids. CDR1 MNHNS and CDR2 SASEGT come from the germline V gene. With 0 bases clipped from V and 1 base from J, the junction kept 2 bases outside the gene matches. CDR3 nucleotide sequence: TGTGCCAGCAGTGAAGCGGGAGGGTCCCAAGAGACCCAGTACTTC. Protein product: CASSEAGGSQETQYF.

In this sample, this clone turned up once. V and J are TRBV7-4 and TRBJ2-3; D not resolved. From germline, CDR1 is SGHVT and CDR2 SQSDAQ. This CDR3 region has 13 residues. V was cut by 4 bases and J by 5 bases, with 10 bases left in between. The CDR3 nucleotides are TGTGCCAGCAGCTCATCTCTCTTAGATACGCAGTATTTT. Its protein is CASSSSLLDTQYF.

Judged by abundance, this clone is medium-sized. The chain couples TRBV4-3 to TRBJ1-5, with D hard to call. The CDR3 consists of 15 residues. Trimming pared 0 bases from V and 2 bases from J, leaving 8 bases between. CDR1 and CDR2 (germline): LGHNA, YSLEER. In DNA form, the CDR3 reads TGCGCCAGCAGCCAAGATCCCAAAGGCAATCAGCCCCAGCATTTT. It yields the protein CASSQDPKGNQPQHF.

Here the CDR3 DNA reads TGTGCCAGCAGCCAAGGGGGCGGGAGGGCCGGGGAGCAGTACTTC. This gives the protein CASSQGGGRAGEQYF. V and J are TRBV28 and TRBJ2-7; TRBD2 matches at 9 bases. Trimming took 6 bases from V and 7 from J; bases not matched to a gene: 13. Per germline, CDR1 MDHEN and CDR2 SYDVKM. The CDR3 sequence is 15 residues long. Variable domain in full (rest from reference TRBV28 and TRBJ2-7): DVKVTQSSRYLVKRTGEKVFLECVQDMDHENMFWYRQDPGLGLRLIYFSYDVKMKEKGDIPEGYSVSREKKERFSLILESASTNQTSMYLCASSQGGGRAGEQYFGPGTRLTVT.

To note about this clone: The junction shows a germline mismatch at one end, possibly a read error. The rearrangement joins TRBV7-7 to TRBJ2-5; no reliable D call. The CDR3 has 15 residues. CDR1 and CDR2 (germline): SSHAT, FNYEAQ (reference sequence). The CDR3 protein is CASSLGGGSLETQYF. The CDR3 DNA reads as TGTGCTAGCAGCTTAGGCGGTGGGTCCCTGGAGACCCAGTACTTC.

This chain uses TRBV4-3 with TRBJ1-1, with a weak D call TRBD1 (6 bases). This CDR3 contains 16 residues. Germline assignment: CDR1 LGHNA and CDR2 YSLEER. V lost 0 bases and J lost 0, with 11 bases in between. CDR3 sequence (DNA): TGCGCCAGCAGCCAAGAATGGGGACAATTGAACACTGAAGCTTTCTTT. It translates to CASSQEWGQLNTEAFF.

This clone was seen a few times. This chain joins TRBV5-1 and TRBJ1-5, with D possibly being TRBD1 (6 bases). The V gene's germline CDR1 is SGHRS and CDR2 YFSETQ. The CDR3 runs 16 residues. Trimming removed 0 bases at V and 5 bases at J, with 15 bases between. DNA of the CDR3: TGCGCCAGCAGCTTGGGAGGCCAACAGGGCGATCAGCCCCAGCATTTT. It encodes CASSLGGQQGDQPQHF. The variable domain in full, with the rest retrieved from reference TRBV5-1 and TRBJ1-5, is KAGVTQTPRYLIKTRGQQVTLSCSPISGHRSVSWYQQTPGQGLQFLFEYFSETQRNKGNFPGRFSGRQFSNSRSEMNVSTLELGDSALYLCASSLGGQQGDQPQHFGDGTRLSIL.

This chain connects TRBV5-1 to TRBJ2-5, with 12 bases aligning to TRBD1. The CDR3 loop spans 16 amino acids. Unmatched junction bases numbered 5, after V lost 2 bases and J lost 3 bases. Germline V CDR1 and CDR2: SGHRS, YFSETQ. The CDR3 spells CASSFSGTGGEETQYF. The CDR3 nucleotides are TGCGCCAGCAGCTTCTCCGGGACAGGGGGCGAAGAGACCCAGTACTTC.

This chain connects TRBV18 to TRBJ1-1; D is unresolved. Germline CDR1 and CDR2: KGHSH and LQKENI. V was clipped by 2 bases and J by 1 base, with 5 bases between them. The CDR3 loop spans 13 amino acids. The CDR3, as DNA: TGTGCCAGCTCACCAGGAGCGAACACTGAAGCTTTCTTT. Translated, it gives CASSPGANTEAFF.

This clone appeared a few times. V gene TRBV6-1 combines with J gene TRBJ1-5, with D tentatively TRBD1 (5 bases). Trimming pared 4 bases from V and 0 bases from J, leaving 13 bases between. Germline CDR1 reads MNHNS; CDR2 reads SASEGT. This CDR3 is built from 16 residues. CDR3 DNA sequence: TGTGCCAGCAGTGGACAGATTACCTATAGCAATCAGCCCCAGCATTTT. Amino acid sequence: CASSGQITYSNQPQHF.

The V gene is TRBV19, the J gene TRBJ2-1; 10 nucleotides line up with TRBD2. The length of the CDR3 is 14 residues. Germline V gene data show CDR1 as LNHDA and CDR2 as SQIVND (reference sequence). V trimming: 7 bases; J trimming: 7 bases; junction bases outside the gene matches: 7. For the CDR3, the DNA is TGTGCCAGTATCGAGCGGGAGGGCCAAAATGAGCAGTTCTTC. This gives the protein CASIEREGQNEQFF.

The chain combines TRBV7-9 with TRBJ2-5, with TRBD2 identical over 11 bases. The germline CDR1 and CDR2 sequences are SEHNR and FQNEAQ (reference sequence). Unmatched junction bases numbered 3, after V lost 3 bases and J lost 3 bases. The CDR3 runs to 15 residues. The chain's CDR3 is CASSFQTSGKETQYF. The CDR3 DNA reads TGTGCCAGCAGCTTCCAGACTAGCGGGAAAGAGACCCAGTACTTC. Combining the CDR3 with reference TRBV7-9 and TRBJ2-5 gives the whole variable domain DTGVSQNPRHKITKRGQNVTFRCDPISEHNRLYWYRQTLGQGPEFLTYFQNEAQLEKSRLLSDRFSAERPKGSFSTLEIQRTEQGDSAMYLCASSFQTSGKETQYFGPGTRLLVL.

This chain uses TRBV5-4 with TRBJ2-5; unclear D gene. The V gene lost 0 bases and the J gene lost 5 bases, with 5 bases spanning the gap. The length of the CDR3 is 12 residues. Germline-derived CDR1 and CDR2 are SGHNT and YYREEE (reference sequence). CDR3 coding DNA: TGTGCCAGCAGCTTGGGTCCGGAGACCCAGTACTTC. Translating gives CASSLGPETQYF. The variable domain in full, completed from reference TRBV5-4 and TRBJ2-5, reads ETGVTQSPTHLIKTRGQQVTLRCSSQSGHNTVSWYQQALGQGPQFIFQYYREEENGRGNFPPRFSGLQFPNYSSELNVNALELDDSALYLCASSLGPETQYFGPGTRLLVL.

V gene TRBV7-9 combines with J gene TRBJ2-1; TRBD2 matches 12 bases. The junction had 10 bases not matched to a gene; V was cut back by 4 bases and J by 9 bases. The germline CDR1 and CDR2 sequences are SEHNR and FQNEAQ (reference sequence). This CDR3 spans 16 amino acids. The CDR3 spells CASSSSTSGSFGEQFF. The CDR3 coding sequence is TGTGCCAGCAGCTCCTCGACTAGCGGGAGCTTCGGTGAGCAGTTCTTC.

This chain joins TRBV5-1 and TRBJ1-4; no clear D. The V and J ends lost 0 bases and 6 bases respectively, with 6 bases between them. The CDR3 contains 13 residues. CDR1 and CDR2 from the germline V gene are SGHRS and YFSETQ. CDR3 coding DNA: TGCGCCAGCAGCTTGGCACCGGATGAAAAACTGTTTTTT. It codes for CASSLAPDEKLFF. Full variable domain (outside the CDR3, taken from reference TRBV5-1 and TRBJ1-4): KAGVTQTPRYLIKTRGQQVTLSCSPISGHRSVSWYQQTPGQGLQFLFEYFSETQRNKGNFPGRFSGRQFSNSRSEMNVSTLELGDSALYLCASSLAPDEKLFFGSGTQLSVL.

The chain couples TRBV4-2 to TRBJ2-3, with TRBD2 matching 10 bases. The germline V gene encodes CDR1 LGHNA and CDR2 YNFKEQ. The CDR3 runs 17 residues. J was trimmed by 3 bases and V by 3 bases; bases with no gene match: 9. The CDR3 region has the DNA TGTGCCAGCAGCCAGGGCTCTAGCGGGAGTCGTACAGATACGCAGTATTTT. It translates to CASSQGSSGSRTDTQYF.

The chain combines TRBV15 with TRBJ2-3; D may correspond to TRBD1 or TRBD2 (5 bases each). The CDR3 totals 17 residues. The V gene lost 2 bases and the J gene lost 2 bases, with 17 bases spanning the gap. Germline values: CDR1 LNHNV, CDR2 YYDKDF (reference sequence). CDR3 sequence reads: CATSRPGAGYFTDTQYF. CDR3 DNA: TGTGCCACCAGCAGACCCGGGGCAGGGTATTTCACAGATACGCAGTATTTT.

This sequence joins TRBV19 and TRBJ2-5; 12 positions match TRBD2. This CDR3 comprises 17 residues. Germline lookup yields CDR1 LNHDA and CDR2 SQIVND (reference sequence). The ends lost 3 bases at V and 2 bases at J; junction bases unmatched: 7. CDR3 sequence (DNA): TGTGCCAGTAGTATCGCGGTCCTAGCGGGAGGGCAAGAGACCCAGTACTTC. This gives the protein CASSIAVLAGGQETQYF.

V is TRBV5-1 and J is TRBJ2-7; D ambiguous. This CDR3 region has 12 residues. The germline gives CDR1 SGHRS, CDR2 YFSETQ. V was shortened by 3 bases and J by 1 base, with 5 bases between the two germline ends. CDR3 coding DNA: TGCGCCAGCAGCTACCCATCCTACGAGCAGTACTTC. It yields the protein CASSYPSYEQYF.

The rearrangement uses TRBV5-4 and TRBJ2-2, with a tentative D call TRBD2 (6 bases). There are 15 residues in the CDR3. Germline V gene sequence: CDR1 SGHNT, CDR2 YYREEE (reference sequence). The ends were cut back, 0 bases at V and 0 bases at J, with 6 bases in the middle. CDR3 in amino acids: CASSLGGANTGELFF. The CDR3 bases are TGTGCCAGCAGCTTGGGCGGGGCGAACACCGGGGAGCTGTTTTTT.

The CDR3 DNA sequence: TGTGCCAGCAGTCCCGACTCCACTGAAGCTTTCTTT. Amino acids: CASSPDSTEAFF. The V and J genes are TRBV28 and TRBJ1-1, with D unresolved. The CDR3 length is 12 residues. CDR1 is MDHEN and CDR2 is SYDVKM in the germline V gene. The V gene lost 5 bases and the J gene lost 4 bases, with 8 bases spanning the gap.

The chain combines TRBV2 with TRBJ2-7; D gene unclear. The CDR3 spans 11 residues. Germline V gene lookup returns CDR1 SNHLY and CDR2 FYNNEI. V dropped 6 bases and J dropped 1 base, with 4 bases sitting between them. CDR3 nucleotide sequence: TGTGCCAGCAGCTCTTCCTACGAGCAGTACTTC. The encoded protein is CASSSSYEQYF. The whole variable domain, filled in from reference TRBV2 and TRBJ2-7, reads EPEVTQTPSHQVTQMGQEVILRCVPISNHLYFYWYRQILGQKVEFLVSFYNNEISEKSEIFDDQFSVERPDGSNFTLKIRSTKLEDSAMYFCASSSSYEQYFGPGTRLTVT.

This chain links TRBV2 with TRBJ1-2; TRBD1 is a possible D gene (6 bases). The V gene lost 4 bases and the J gene lost 6 bases, with 15 bases spanning the gap. CDR1 and CDR2 (germline): SNHLY, FYNNEI. CDR3 length: 14 residues. The CDR3 DNA reads TGTGCCAGCAGTGGTGTCTGGACAGCGGATGGCTACACCTTC. Translated, it gives CASSGVWTADGYTF.

This clone has just one count. J is TRBJ2-1 and V is TRBV2, with 7 bases fitting TRBD2. V trimming: 5 bases; J trimming: 6 bases; junction bases outside the gene matches: 13. The CDR3 spans 16 residues. Germline-derived CDR1 and CDR2 are SNHLY and FYNNEI. The CDR3 sequence is CASSNGGQAGLNEQFF. The CDR3 DNA is TGTGCCAGCAGTAATGGAGGGCAAGCGGGGCTCAATGAGCAGTTCTTC.

In its sample, this clone ranks as medium-sized (0.01 to 0.1%). The chain has TRBV7-3 and TRBJ2-1; 10 nucleotides agree with TRBD2. CDR1 is SGHTA and CDR2 is FQGTGA in the germline V gene. This CDR3 has 16 amino acids. J lost 5 bases, V lost 5 bases, and 9 bases had no gene match. The CDR3 loop is CASSARGLAGDNEQFF. In DNA, the CDR3 is TGTGCCAGCAGCGCCCGAGGGCTAGCGGGAGACAATGAGCAGTTCTTC. The variable domain in full, completed from reference TRBV7-3 and TRBJ2-1, reads GAGVSQTPSNKVTEKGKYVELRCDPISGHTALYWYRQSLGQGPEFLIYFQGTGAADDSGLPNDRFFAVRPEGSVSTLKIQRTERGDSAVYLCASSARGLAGDNEQFFGPGTRLTVL.

This clone has more than one count but fewer than ten. The genes are TRBV6-1 and TRBJ2-6; no reliable D call. The CDR3 spans 15 residues. V was trimmed by 2 bases and J by 5 bases, leaving 10 bases between them. Germline V gene data show CDR1 as MNHNS and CDR2 as SASEGT. CDR3 region: CASSEMYSRANVLTF. The CDR3 nucleotides are TGTGCCAGCAGTGAAATGTATTCCCGGGCCAACGTCCTGACTTTC.

V usage is TRBV18 and J usage is TRBJ1-5; 12 bases are shared with TRBD1. Per germline, CDR1 KGHSH and CDR2 LQKENI. V was pared by 4 bases and J by 4 bases, with 14 bases of the junction left unmatched. The CDR3 runs 19 residues. DNA for the CDR3: TGTGCCAGCTCACTCTTTTCCGGGACAGGGGGCTCGGGTAATCAGCCCCAGCATTTT. It codes for CASSLFSGTGGSGNQPQHF. The full variable domain, its missing parts supplied by reference TRBV18 and TRBJ1-5, is NAGVMQNPRHLVRRRGQEARLRCSPMKGHSHVYWYRQLPEEGLKFMVYLQKENIIDESGMPKERFSAEFPKEGPSILRIQQVVRGDSAAYFCASSLFSGTGGSGNQPQHFGDGTRLSIL.

This clone is a singleton in its sample. V usage is TRBV4-1 and J usage is TRBJ2-3, with 11 bases identical to TRBD2. Germline CDR1 and CDR2: MGHRA and YSYEKL. Trimming removed 0 bases from V and 4 bases from J; junction bases left unmatched: 6. The CDR3 loop spans 17 amino acids. The CDR3 DNA follows: TGCGCCAGCAGCCAAGATAGTCAACTAGCGGGGGCAGATACGCAGTATTTT. The encoded protein is CASSQDSQLAGADTQYF.

The rearrangement uses TRBV2 and TRBJ2-3, with no clear D. The CDR3 has 15 amino acids. Trimming pared 4 bases from V and 3 bases from J, leaving 14 bases between. Germline-derived CDR1 and CDR2 are SNHLY and FYNNEI. The DNA of the CDR3 is TGTGCCAGCAGTGGGTCTAGAGTTAAGACAGATACGCAGTATTTT. Translating gives CASSGSRVKTDTQYF. The full variable domain, in which reference TRBV2 and TRBJ2-3 provide the parts outside the CDR3, is EPEVTQTPSHQVTQMGQEVILRCVPISNHLYFYWYRQILGQKVEFLVSFYNNEISEKSEIFDDQFSVERPDGSNFTLKIRSTKLEDSAMYFCASSGSRVKTDTQYFGPGTRLTVL.